This T cell receptor beta chain stems from a study of blood T cell repertoires in COVID-19. Study overall: PBMCs, B-cell-depleted T cells, or T cells were the source of the cDNA or gDNA that made up the material.

The authors' processing: Estimation of nucleated cell counts was performed using reference gene primer amplification. Clones were read by immunoSEQ multiplex PCR, and TCRdb kept only the in-frame ones, dropping some. V and J calls and clone size are as listed in that table; D and trimming were resolved from the DNA. Of about 220,000 clones listed, nearly 90% are singletons. The CDR3 length is 14 residues. V was clipped by 7 bases and J by 7 bases, with 16 bases between them. Germline loops: CDR1 LNHDA, CDR2 SQIVND (reference sequence). Assignments of participants to cohorts depended upon their own reported clinical history.

The rearrangement links TRBV19 to TRBJ2-2; D possibly corresponds to TRBD1 (6 bases). This clonotype was obtained from a young man who had been exposed to COVID-19. The specimen was PBMCs or T cells enriched from blood (not recorded which). The CDR3 sequence: CASTTSGAGGELFF. DNA for the CDR3: TGTGCCAGTACGACGTCAGGGGCAGGCGGGGAGCTGTTTTTT.